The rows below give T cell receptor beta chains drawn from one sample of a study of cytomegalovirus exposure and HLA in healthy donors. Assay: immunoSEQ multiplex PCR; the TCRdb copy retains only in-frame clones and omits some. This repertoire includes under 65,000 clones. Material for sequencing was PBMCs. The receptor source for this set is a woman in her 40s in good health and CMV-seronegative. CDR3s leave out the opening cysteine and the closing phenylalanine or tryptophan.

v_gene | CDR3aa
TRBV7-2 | ASSPRLATYEQY
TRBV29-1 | SVETGPEAF
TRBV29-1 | SVSGGGAHRTDTQY
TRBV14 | ASSQGSTSYGYT
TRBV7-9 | ASSLVVTPGQETQY
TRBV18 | ASSPPGEAF
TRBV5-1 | ASSRLVGGDTQY
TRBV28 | ATTGGTTNYGYT
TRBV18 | ASSPPQGIGELF
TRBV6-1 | ASSASSGRAIDNEQF
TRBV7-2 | ASSSQGAYNSPLH
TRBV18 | ASSPRTGGTDTQY
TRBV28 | ASSVSGTERTF
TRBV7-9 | ASSRGQGNQPQH
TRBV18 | ASSPRIGDSSGANVLT
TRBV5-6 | ASSLARDGYT
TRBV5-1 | ASSLTGQTFDYT
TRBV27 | ASSLSMGLGTYEQY
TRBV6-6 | ASSYNGAQGDIQY
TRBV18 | ASSPQWGGTQY
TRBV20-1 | SAGDPNEQF
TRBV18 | ASSRGAGDAYEQY
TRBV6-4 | ASSLGQGGYNEQF
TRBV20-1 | SADGSAEAF
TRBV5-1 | ASSAGTGASSYNEQF
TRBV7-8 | ASSSLGVWSYNSPLH
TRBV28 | ASSFQGGGASYEQY
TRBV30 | AWSLPGRTNYGYT
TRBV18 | ASSQQGSASGANVLT
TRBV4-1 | ASSPDRTSQISAYEQY
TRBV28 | ASIMGGADTGELF
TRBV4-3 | ASSQDRGAYNSPLH
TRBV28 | ASTLLPNEKLF
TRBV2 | ASSEGDRRGEKLF
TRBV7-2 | ASSFGRGNEQF
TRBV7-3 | ASSPRGSSPLH
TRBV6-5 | ASTKTGWGTEAF
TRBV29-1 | SVWTSGGLPRDNEQF
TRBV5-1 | ASSLGIAGVADTQY
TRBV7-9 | ASSLEGASGLYT
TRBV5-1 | ASSLGRESEAF
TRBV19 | ASSTLTSGSGNEQF
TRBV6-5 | ASSTGQGAPDTQY
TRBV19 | AASDRGRNEKLF
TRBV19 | ASRRIIGGTGANVLT
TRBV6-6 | ASSYSGQGDSPLH
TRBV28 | ASSLWNSGEKLF
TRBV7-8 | ASSHVGRQAMIAGFNSPLH
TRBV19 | ASTRLGQSTDTQY
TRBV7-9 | ASSDVGSTEAF
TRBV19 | ASSIAGDRAEAF